This TCR beta chain was sequenced during a study of vaccination and CD4 T cells after COVID-19. Regarding the study as a whole: Convalescent patients studied were relatively few, and early post-infection timepoints were absent.

The Oncomine TCR Beta short-read assay was applied to DNA of cultured CD4+ T cells. Extraction of genomic DNA was performed on cultured CD4+ T cells. Via MiXCR, TCRdb re-called the PCR reads, giving one row per CDR3 protein. The sample shows around 26,000 distinct CDR3 sequences, 40% to 45% of them seen only once. This clonotype has more than one count but fewer than ten. Its antigen is not known. Per germline, CDR1 MNHNS and CDR2 SASEGT. The CDR3 totals 14 residues. Deletions cut 7 bases from V and 4 bases from J, with 16 bases between. Treatment defined: roughly ten-day PBMC culture with coronavirus spike peptide pools or control peptides (ViraFEST assay). Wells that each held around 2.1 million PBMCs were cultured with around 9.9 IU/ml IL-2 and approximately 9 ug/ml peptide pools.

The origin of this receptor is a human donor who had recovered from COVID-19. Sequencing was carried out using CD4+ T cells from blood, cultured in vitro. The rearrangement links TRBV6-1 to TRBJ1-2, with TRBD1 as a possible D gene (6 bases). The CDR3 loop reads CASTSSDRIYGYTF. In nucleotides, the CDR3 is TGTGCCAGCACCAGCTCAGACAGGATCTATGGCTACACCTTC.